Below are 21 T cell receptor beta chains sequenced from a single sample in a study of post-analysis software for immune sequencing data. Unique molecular identifiers featured in each of the TCR beta cDNA libraries. TCRdb recomputed calls from the PCR reads with MiXCR, one row per CDR3 protein. The repertoire holds about 540,000 distinct CDR3 sequences, with approximately 34% as singletons. Their antigens remain unidentified. General study findings and limits: Among roughly five TRBV segments more frequent in patients than controls were TRBV5-6, TRBV5-1 and TRBV20-1.

The sample was blood. All receptors derive from a girl between 2 and 17 years old with multiple sclerosis.

The chain combines TRBV7-2 with TRBJ2-1, with 7 bases lining up with TRBD2. CDR1 is SGHTA and CDR2 is FQGNSA in the germline V gene. The CDR3 covers 17 residues. Unmatched junction bases numbered 13, after V lost 6 bases and J lost 2 bases. The CDR3 spells CASSSKGAGIPYNEQFF. The CDR3 DNA follows: TGTGCCAGCAGTTCCAAAGGAGCGGGGATTCCCTACAATGAGCAGTTCTTC.

With regard to this clonotype: The junction shows a germline mismatch at one end, possibly a read error. This chain joins TRBV4-1 and TRBJ2-7; D may be TRBD1 (5 bases). Germline V CDR1 and CDR2: MGHRA, YSYEKL. This CDR3 region has 14 residues. The CDR3 sequence: CASSQDAGYDEQYF. CDR3 nucleotides: TGCGCCAGTAGCCAAGACGCAGGGTACGACGAGCAGTACTTC.

This clonotype was counted between two and nine times. One end of the junction varies from germline; a read error may be responsible. The chain couples TRBV6-1 to TRBJ1-5; perhaps TRBD1 as D (5 bases). CDR1 MNHNS and CDR2 SASEGT come from the germline V gene. The CDR3 sequence is 16 residues long. The CDR3 region is CASSEWGGASTQPQHF. In DNA form, the CDR3 reads TGTGCCAGCAGTGAATGGGGAGGGGCCAGCACTCAGCCCCAGCATTTT.

The chain recombines TRBV4-1 with TRBJ1-5; no definite D call. V lost 1 base and J 4 bases, leaving 8 bases between the germline ends. The CDR3 is 14 amino acids. Germline V CDR1 and CDR2: MGHRA, YSYEKL. The CDR3 nucleotides are TGCGCCAGCAGCCAAGCCGGACTTAATCAGCCCCAGCATTTT. Its protein product is CASSQAGLNQPQHF.

This clonotype turned up a few times. The chain links TRBV20-1 to TRBJ1-5; maybe TRBD1 (5 bases). The V gene's germline CDR1 is DFQATT and CDR2 SNEGSKA (reference sequence). This CDR3 has 14 residues. V lost 1 base to trimming and J lost 1 base, with 8 bases between them. The chain's CDR3 is CSARGGASNQPQHF. CDR3 DNA sequence: TGCAGTGCTAGAGGCGGGGCGAGCAATCAGCCCCAGCATTTT.

The chain employs TRBV14 and TRBJ2-7; D is ambiguous. The V end lost 0 bases, the J end lost 1 base, and 13 bases lay between the germline ends. This CDR3 contains 16 residues. CDR1 is SGHDN and CDR2 is FVKESK in the germline V gene. The CDR3 here is CASSQEGPLGSYEQYF. CDR3 sequence (DNA): TGTGCCAGCAGCCAAGAAGGACCCTTGGGGTCCTACGAGCAGTACTTC.

The chain employs TRBV27 and TRBJ2-5; the D gene is possibly TRBD2 (6 bases). The germline V and J ends were trimmed by 2 bases and 4 bases, with 14 bases remaining between them. CDR3 length: 15 residues. CDR1 is MNHEY and CDR2 is SMNVEV in the germline V gene (reference sequence). The CDR3 DNA sequence: TGTGCCAGCAGTTTAGGGACCCGGCGGGGAGAGACCCAGTACTTC. Protein product: CASSLGTRRGETQYF.

The table lists this clonotype with a few counts. The chain carries TRBV29-1 and TRBJ1-1, with D unresolved. V lost 5 bases, J lost 1 base, and 11 bases lay in between. This CDR3 has 13 residues. Germline-derived CDR1 and CDR2 are SQVTM and ANQGSEA. CDR3 in amino acids: CSVSRQPNTEAFF. DNA for the CDR3: TGCAGCGTTTCAAGGCAGCCGAACACTGAAGCTTTCTTT.

The chain couples TRBV20-1 to TRBJ2-3, with 7 bases fitting TRBD2. The CDR3 consists of 14 residues. CDR1 is DFQATT, CDR2 SNEGSKA, per germline (reference sequence). Losses at the gene ends were 6 bases for V and 2 bases for J; bases not matched to a gene: 8. CDR3 sequence: CSALPGGNTDTQYF. CDR3 DNA sequence: TGCAGTGCCCTCCCGGGGGGAAACACAGATACGCAGTATTTT.

The rearrangement uses TRBV6-5 and TRBJ2-7; TRBD1 matches at 9 bases. CDR3 length: 15 residues. From germline, CDR1 is MNHEY and CDR2 SVGAGI. The J segment lost 4 bases and the V segment lost 4 bases, leaving 8 bases of the junction unmatched. CDR3 amino acids: CASSFGTGSIYEQYF. CDR3 DNA: TGTGCCAGCAGTTTCGGGACAGGGAGCATTTACGAGCAGTACTTC.

The chain links TRBV5-1 to TRBJ2-5; D gene uncertain. Trimming removed 3 bases from V and 2 bases from J, with 14 bases in between. The CDR3 extends over 15 amino acids. Per germline, CDR1 SGHRS and CDR2 YFSETQ. The DNA for the CDR3 is TGCGCCAGCAGCTCGACGTTCCGGGTGCAAGAGACCCAGTACTTC. Translating it yields CASSSTFRVQETQYF.

The V call is TRBV5-1, the J call TRBJ1-1, with no clear D. The CDR3 has 14 amino acids. The germline V gene has CDR1 SGHRS and CDR2 YFSETQ. V lost 0 bases and J lost 7, with 13 bases in between. CDR3 sequence (DNA): TGCGCCAGCAGCTTGGTAGCGGGGTTTGGTGAAGCTTTCTTT. Translating it yields CASSLVAGFGEAFF.

A single count supports this clonotype. V and J are TRBV4-1 and TRBJ1-5; tentatively, D is TRBD1 (5 bases). The CDR3 contains 15 residues. Trimming pared 4 bases from V and 2 bases from J, leaving 12 bases between. The germline gives CDR1 MGHRA, CDR2 YSYEKL. The CDR3 loop is CASSPEGVGNQPQHF. The CDR3, as DNA: TGCGCCAGCAGCCCCGAAGGGGTTGGCAATCAGCCCCAGCATTTT.

This clonotype was seen more than once but under ten times. V gene TRBV20-1 combines with J gene TRBJ2-3; 11 bases are shared with TRBD2. This CDR3 region has 14 residues. J was trimmed by 3 bases and V by 8 bases; bases with no gene match: 7. CDR1 DFQATT and CDR2 SNEGSKA come from the germline V gene (reference sequence). CDR3 DNA: TGCAGTCTGATAGCGGGGGGGGTAACAGATACGCAGTATTTT. This encodes CSLIAGGVTDTQYF.

This chain uses TRBV12-3 or TRBV12-4 with TRBJ2-7; the D call may be TRBD1 or TRBD2 (5 bases each). The CDR3 has 12 residues. V lost 4 bases and J 12 bases, leaving 16 bases between the germline ends. The CDR3 spells CASSSRKGTRYF. The CDR3 nucleotides read TGTGCCAGCAGTTCAAGAAAGGGGACCCGGTACTTC.

The V and J genes are TRBV15 and TRBJ1-5; D remains ambiguous. CDR1 is LNHNV and CDR2 is YYDKDF in the germline V gene (reference sequence). The V end lost 5 bases, the J end lost 2 bases, and 13 bases lay between the germline ends. The CDR3 runs to 15 residues. In nucleotides, the CDR3 is TGTGCCACCAGCCCCACCGACCCCCGCAATCAGCCCCAGCATTTT. Translating it yields CATSPTDPRNQPQHF. Drawing the rest from reference TRBV15 and TRBJ1-5, the complete variable domain is DAMVIQNPRYQVTQFGKPVTLSCSQTLNHNVMYWYQQKSSQAPKLLFHYYDKDFNNEADTPDNFQSRRPNTSFCFLDIRSPGLGDTAMYLCATSPTDPRNQPQHFGDGTRLSIL.

The chain is built from TRBV5-1 and TRBJ2-6; the D is unclear. CDR3 length: 15 amino acids. V lost 6 bases and J 0 bases, leaving 10 bases between the germline ends. Germline loops: CDR1 SGHRS, CDR2 YFSETQ. CDR3 residues: CASTLHHSGANVLTF. The DNA of the CDR3 is TGCGCCAGCACTTTACACCACTCTGGGGCCAACGTCCTGACTTTC.

This clonotype was seen a handful of times. This sequence joins TRBV6-5 and TRBJ2-6, with 11 bases fitting TRBD1. This CDR3 has 17 residues. CDR1 and CDR2 from the germline V gene are MNHEY and SVGAGI. The J segment lost 1 base and the V segment lost 4 bases, leaving 3 bases of the junction unmatched. In DNA form, the CDR3 reads TGTGCCAGCAGTTGGGGACAGGGGGGATCTGGGGCCAACGTCCTGACTTTC. Encoded protein: CASSWGQGGSGANVLTF.

The rearrangement joins TRBV7-9 to TRBJ1-5, with 9 bases lining up with TRBD1. This CDR3 contains 15 residues. J gave up 5 bases and V 5 bases, and 7 bases lay outside the gene matches. Germline-derived CDR1 and CDR2 are SEHNR and FQNEAQ (reference sequence). This CDR3 is CASSTDGQGHQPQHF. CDR3 DNA: TGTGCCAGCAGCACCGACGGACAGGGGCATCAGCCCCAGCATTTT.

This clonotype was seen more than once but under ten times. V usage is TRBV20-1 and J usage is TRBJ2-7, with D possibly matching TRBD2 (5 bases). Germline assignment: CDR1 DFQATT and CDR2 SNEGSKA (reference sequence). The CDR3 extends over 14 amino acids. The V and J ends lost 4 bases and 0 bases respectively, with 13 bases between them. The DNA for the CDR3 is TGCAGTGCTATAGTACTGGGGAGCTCCTACGAGCAGTACTTC. Its protein product is CSAIVLGSSYEQYF.

V and J are TRBV7-2 and TRBJ2-3; 7 bases align to TRBD2. The CDR3 has 15 amino acids. With 6 bases clipped from V and 1 base from J, the junction kept 7 bases outside the gene matches. Germline CDR1 and CDR2: SGHTA and FQGNSA. The DNA for the CDR3 is TGTGCCAGCAGTTGGAAGCGGGGAGGCACAGATACGCAGTATTTT. Translation: CASSWKRGGTDTQYF.